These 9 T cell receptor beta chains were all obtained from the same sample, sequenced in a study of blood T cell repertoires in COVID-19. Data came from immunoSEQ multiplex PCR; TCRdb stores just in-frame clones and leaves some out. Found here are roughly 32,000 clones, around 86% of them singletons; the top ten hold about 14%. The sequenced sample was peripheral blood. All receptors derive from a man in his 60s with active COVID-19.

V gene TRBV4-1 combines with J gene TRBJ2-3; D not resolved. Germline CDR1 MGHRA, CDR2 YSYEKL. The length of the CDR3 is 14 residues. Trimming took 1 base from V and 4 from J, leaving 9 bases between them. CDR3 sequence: CASSQAQFADTQYF. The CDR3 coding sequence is TGCGCCAGCAGCCAAGCACAATTTGCAGATACGCAGTATTTT.

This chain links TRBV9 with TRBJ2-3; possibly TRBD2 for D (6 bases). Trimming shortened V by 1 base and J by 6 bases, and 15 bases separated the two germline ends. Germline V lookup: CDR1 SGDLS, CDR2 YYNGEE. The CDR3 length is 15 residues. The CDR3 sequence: CASSVLTARGDTQYF. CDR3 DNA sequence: TGTGCCAGCAGCGTATTAACGGCTCGGGGGGATACGCAGTATTTT.

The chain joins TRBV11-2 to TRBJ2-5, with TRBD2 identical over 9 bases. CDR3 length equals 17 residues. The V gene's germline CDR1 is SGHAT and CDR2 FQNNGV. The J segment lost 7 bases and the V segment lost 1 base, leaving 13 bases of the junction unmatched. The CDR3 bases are TGTGCCAGCAGCTTAGTATCAGGGGCTAGCGGGGTGGGGACCCAGTACTTC. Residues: CASSLVSGASGVGTQYF.

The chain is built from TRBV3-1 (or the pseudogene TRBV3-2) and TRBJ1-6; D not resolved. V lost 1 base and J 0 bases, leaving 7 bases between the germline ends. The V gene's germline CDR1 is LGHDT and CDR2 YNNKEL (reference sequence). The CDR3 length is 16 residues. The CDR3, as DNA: TGTGCCAGCAGCCAAGTAGGGAGCTCCTATAATTCACCCCTCCACTTT. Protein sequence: CASSQVGSSYNSPLHF.

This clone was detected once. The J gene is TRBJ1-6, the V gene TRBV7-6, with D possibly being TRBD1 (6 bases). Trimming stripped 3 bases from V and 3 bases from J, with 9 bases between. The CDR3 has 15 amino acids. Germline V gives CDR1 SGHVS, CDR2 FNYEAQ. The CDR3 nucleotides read TGTGCCAGCAGCTTTCGGGACAACTATAATTCACCCCTCCACTTT. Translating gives CASSFRDNYNSPLHF.

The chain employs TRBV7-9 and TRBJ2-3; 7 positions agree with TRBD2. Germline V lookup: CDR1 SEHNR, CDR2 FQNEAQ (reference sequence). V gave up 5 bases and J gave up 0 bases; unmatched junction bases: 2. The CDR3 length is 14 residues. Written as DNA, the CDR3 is TGTGCCAGCAGCAAGCGGGGTAGCACAGATACGCAGTATTTT. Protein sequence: CASSKRGSTDTQYF.

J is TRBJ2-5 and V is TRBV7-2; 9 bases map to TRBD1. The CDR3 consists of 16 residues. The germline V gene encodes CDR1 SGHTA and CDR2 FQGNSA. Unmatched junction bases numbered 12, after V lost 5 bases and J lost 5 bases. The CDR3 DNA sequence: TGTGCCAGCAGCCCCTCACAGGGGGCGAGGGGGGAGACCCAGTACTTC. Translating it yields CASSPSQGARGETQYF. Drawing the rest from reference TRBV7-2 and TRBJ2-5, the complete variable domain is GAGVSQSPSNKVTEKGKDVELRCDPISGHTALYWYRQSLGQGLEFLIYFQGNSAPDKSGLPSDRFSAERTGGSVSTLTIQRTQQEDSAVYLCASSPSQGARGETQYFGPGTRLLVL.

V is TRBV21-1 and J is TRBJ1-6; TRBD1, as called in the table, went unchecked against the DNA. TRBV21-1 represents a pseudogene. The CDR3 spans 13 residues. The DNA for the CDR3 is TGTGCCAGCAGAGGCAGGGGGACTTCACCCCTCCACTTT. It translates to CASRGRGTSPLHF.

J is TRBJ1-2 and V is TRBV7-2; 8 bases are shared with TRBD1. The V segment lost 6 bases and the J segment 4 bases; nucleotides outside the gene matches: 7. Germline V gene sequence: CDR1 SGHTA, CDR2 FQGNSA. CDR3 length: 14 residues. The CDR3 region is CASRPGQGVYGYTF. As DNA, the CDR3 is TGTGCCAGCAGACCCGGACAGGGCGTCTATGGCTACACCTTC. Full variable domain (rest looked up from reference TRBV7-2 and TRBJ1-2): GAGVSQSPSNKVTEKGKDVELRCDPISGHTALYWYRQSLGQGLEFLIYFQGNSAPDKSGLPSDRFSAERTGGSVSTLTIQRTQQEDSAVYLCASRPGQGVYGYTFGSGTRLTVV.